One and the same sample provided the 10 T cell receptor beta chains below, sequenced in a study of T cells in Graves' hyperthyroidism and ophthalmopathy. RNA transcripts were the template for amplifying TCR beta CDR3 regions. Researchers ran a first-round RT-PCR on the TCR CDR3 using the HTBI primer set. TCRdb used MiXCR to reprocess the multiplex PCR reads, holding one entry per CDR3 protein. The sample consists of approximately 610,000 distinct CDR3 sequences, over 12% of them appearing once. Sequencing was carried out using blood. These receptors were taken from a woman aged 40 to 50 with Graves' ophthalmopathy.

In its sample, this clonotype was seen many times. The rearrangement uses TRBV6-5 and TRBJ1-1; D remains unclear. CDR3 length: 12 amino acids. Looked up from germline, CDR1 is MNHEY and CDR2 is SVGAGI. Trimming took off 7 bases at V and 4 bases at J, with 10 bases between the two ends. The CDR3 coding sequence is TGTGCCAGCACATGGGGAGGCACTGAAGCTTTCTTT. Translated: CASTWGGTEAFF.

This clonotype was found many times. V gene TRBV6-1 combines with J gene TRBJ1-5; D is possibly TRBD1 (6 bases). Germline CDR1 is MNHNS and CDR2 is SASEGT. CDR3 size: 15 residues. Trimming took off 0 bases at V and 1 base at J, with 7 bases between the two ends. CDR3 residues: CASSEAGTSNQPQHF. DNA for the CDR3: TGTGCCAGCAGTGAAGCCGGGACAAGCAATCAGCCCCAGCATTTT.

In this sample, this clonotype turned up many times. The rearrangement links TRBV7-8 to TRBJ2-2; TRBD1 matches 7 bases. There are 16 residues in the CDR3. J lost 0 bases, V lost 7 bases, and 8 bases had no gene match. The germline V gene encodes CDR1 SGHVS and CDR2 FQNEAQ. The CDR3: CASNLQGQPNTGELFF. DNA for the CDR3: TGTGCCAGCAACCTCCAGGGACAGCCGAACACCGGGGAGCTGTTTTTT.

This chain connects TRBV27 to TRBJ2-5, with D possibly TRBD2 on 5 matching bases. This CDR3 region has 17 residues. Germline lookup yields CDR1 MNHEY and CDR2 SMNVEV (reference sequence). V was cut by 6 bases and J by 1 base, with 21 bases left in between. The DNA for the CDR3 is TGTGCCAGCAGATTCCCTCTGAGGGAACACTTCCAAGAGACCCAGTACTTC. Residues: CASRFPLREHFQETQYF.

This clonotype was seen many times. The rearrangement joins TRBV7-9 to TRBJ2-2; D is possibly TRBD2 (5 bases). Germline V gene lookup returns CDR1 SEHNR and CDR2 FQNEAQ (reference sequence). V lost 4 bases and J 7 bases, leaving 16 bases between the germline ends. The length of the CDR3 is 15 residues. The CDR3 reads CASSSVPSFGGELFF. The DNA of the CDR3 is TGTGCCAGCAGCTCTGTCCCTAGCTTCGGCGGGGAGCTGTTTTTT.

CDR3 coding DNA: TGTGCCAGCAGGAGCGGGACGCCCGCTCGGCAGTACTTC. As protein: CASRSGTPARQYF. V usage is TRBV28 and J usage is TRBJ2-7; TRBD2 matches at 7 bases. Germline V gives CDR1 MDHEN, CDR2 SYDVKM. Unmatched junction bases numbered 11, after V lost 6 bases and J lost 9 bases. The CDR3 totals 13 residues.

This clonotype was seen repeatedly, ten times or more. The rearrangement joins TRBV24-1 to TRBJ1-5, with unresolved D. The V gene lost 3 bases and the J gene lost 3 bases, with 14 bases spanning the gap. The germline V gene encodes CDR1 KGHDR and CDR2 SFDVKD. CDR3 length: 16 residues. CDR3 in DNA: TGTGCCACCAGTGATGGAGGGTCCTCCCACAATCAGCCCCAGCATTTT. This codes for CATSDGGSSHNQPQHF.

This clonotype came up a few times. This chain uses TRBV20-1 with TRBJ2-7, with TRBD1 as a possible D gene (6 bases). Trimming left V 6 bases short and J 0 bases short, with 15 bases between. Germline values: CDR1 DFQATT, CDR2 SNEGSKA (reference sequence). The CDR3 has 14 residues. The CDR3 sequence: CSATTRGYSYEQYF. DNA of the CDR3: TGCAGTGCAACAACCAGGGGTTACTCCTACGAGCAGTACTTC.

Ten or more counts support this clonotype. The chain has TRBV10-2 and TRBJ2-7; D might be TRBD2 (5 bases). CDR3 length equals 14 residues. V was trimmed by 6 bases and J by 7 bases, leaving 19 bases between them. Per germline, CDR1 WSHSY and CDR2 SAAADI. The CDR3 sequence: CASRVSARPEEQYF. CDR3 nucleotides: TGCGCCAGCAGGGTTAGCGCACGCCCCGAAGAGCAGTACTTC.

This clonotype has more than one count but fewer than ten. This chain links TRBV30 with TRBJ1-2, with 7 bases fitting TRBD1. Trimming at V came to 0 bases and at J to 0 bases, leaving 7 bases not matched to a gene. Germline V gene lookup returns CDR1 GTSNPN and CDR2 SVGIG (reference sequence). The CDR3 covers 16 residues. The CDR3 sequence: CAWSVRDRDSNYGYTF. The CDR3 DNA reads as TGTGCCTGGAGTGTACGAGACAGGGATTCTAACTATGGCTACACCTTC.